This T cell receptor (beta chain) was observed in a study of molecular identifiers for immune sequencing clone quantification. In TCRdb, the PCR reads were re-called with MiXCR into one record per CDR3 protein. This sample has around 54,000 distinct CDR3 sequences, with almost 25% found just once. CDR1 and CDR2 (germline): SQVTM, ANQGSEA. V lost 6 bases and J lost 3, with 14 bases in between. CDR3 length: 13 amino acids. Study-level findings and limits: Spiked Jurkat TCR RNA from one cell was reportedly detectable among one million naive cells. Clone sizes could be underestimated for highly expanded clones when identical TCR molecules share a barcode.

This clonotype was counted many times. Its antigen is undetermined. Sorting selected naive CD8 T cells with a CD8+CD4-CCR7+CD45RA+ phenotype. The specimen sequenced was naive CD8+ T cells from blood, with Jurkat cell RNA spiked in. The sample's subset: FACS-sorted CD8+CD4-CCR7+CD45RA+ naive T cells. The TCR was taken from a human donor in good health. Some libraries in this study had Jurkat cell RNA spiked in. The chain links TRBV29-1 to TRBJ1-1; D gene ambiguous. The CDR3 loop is CSVRPGTYTEAFF. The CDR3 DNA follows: TGCAGCGTCCGGCCAGGCACATACACTGAAGCTTTCTTT.